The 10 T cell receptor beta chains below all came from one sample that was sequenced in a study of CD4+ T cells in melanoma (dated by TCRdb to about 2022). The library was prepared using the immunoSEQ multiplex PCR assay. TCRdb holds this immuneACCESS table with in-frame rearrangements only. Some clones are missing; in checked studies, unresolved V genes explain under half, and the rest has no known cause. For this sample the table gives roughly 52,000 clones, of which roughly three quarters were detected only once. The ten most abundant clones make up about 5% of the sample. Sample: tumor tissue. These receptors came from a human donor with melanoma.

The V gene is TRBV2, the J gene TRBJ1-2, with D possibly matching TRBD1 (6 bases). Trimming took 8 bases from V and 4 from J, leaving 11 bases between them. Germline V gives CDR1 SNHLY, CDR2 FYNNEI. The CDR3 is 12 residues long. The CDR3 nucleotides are TGTGCCAGCTACAGGGTTGGCTATGGCTACACCTTC. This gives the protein CASYRVGYGYTF. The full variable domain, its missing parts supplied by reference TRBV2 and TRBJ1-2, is EPEVTQTPSHQVTQMGQEVILRCVPISNHLYFYWYRQILGQKVEFLVSFYNNEISEKSEIFDDQFSVERPDGSNFTLKIRSTKLEDSAMYFCASYRVGYGYTFGSGTRLTVV.

The CDR3 here is CASGLVTPQGNTGELFF. CDR3 DNA: TGTGCTAGTGGTTTGGTAACCCCACAGGGGAACACCGGGGAGCTGTTTTTT. This chain connects TRBV12-5 to TRBJ2-2; a weak D match, TRBD1 (6 bases). Germline values: CDR1 LGHNT, CDR2 FRNRAP. This CDR3 has 17 residues. The V and J ends lost 0 bases and 1 base respectively, with 12 bases between them.

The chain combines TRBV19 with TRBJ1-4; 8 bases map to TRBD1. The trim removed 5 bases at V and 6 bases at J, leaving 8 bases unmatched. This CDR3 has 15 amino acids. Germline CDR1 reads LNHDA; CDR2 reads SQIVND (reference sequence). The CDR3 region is CASSFHRGMDEKLFF. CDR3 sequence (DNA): TGTGCCAGTAGTTTCCACAGGGGGATGGATGAAAAACTGTTTTTT.

CDR3 in DNA: TGTGCCAGCAGTTTATCCCTAGCGGGGGGGCCTAGGGAGACCCAGTACTTC. Residues: CASSLSLAGGPRETQYF. V usage is TRBV28 and J usage is TRBJ2-5, with TRBD2 matching over 12 bases. From germline, CDR1 is MDHEN and CDR2 SYDVKM. The ends lost 1 base at V and 5 bases at J; junction bases unmatched: 8. CDR3 length: 17 residues. Filled out from reference TRBV28 and TRBJ2-5, the complete variable domain reads DVKVTQSSRYLVKRTGEKVFLECVQDMDHENMFWYRQDPGLGLRLIYFSYDVKMKEKGDIPEGYSVSREKKERFSLILESASTNQTSMYLCASSLSLAGGPRETQYFGPGTRLLVL.

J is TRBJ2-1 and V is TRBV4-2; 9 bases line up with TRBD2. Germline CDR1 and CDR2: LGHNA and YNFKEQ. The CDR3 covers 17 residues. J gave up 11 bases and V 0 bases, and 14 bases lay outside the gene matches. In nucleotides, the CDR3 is TGTGCCAGCAGCCAAGATCGGGTGGGGCTAGCGGGGACTAAGCAGTTCTTC. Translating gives CASSQDRVGLAGTKQFF.

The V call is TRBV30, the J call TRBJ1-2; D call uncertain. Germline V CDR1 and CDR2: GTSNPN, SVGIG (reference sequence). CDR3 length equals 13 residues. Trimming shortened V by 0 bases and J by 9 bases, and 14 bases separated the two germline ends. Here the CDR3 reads CAWSVLAGSSYTF. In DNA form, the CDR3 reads TGTGCCTGGAGTGTTCTCGCAGGTTCAAGCTACACCTTC.

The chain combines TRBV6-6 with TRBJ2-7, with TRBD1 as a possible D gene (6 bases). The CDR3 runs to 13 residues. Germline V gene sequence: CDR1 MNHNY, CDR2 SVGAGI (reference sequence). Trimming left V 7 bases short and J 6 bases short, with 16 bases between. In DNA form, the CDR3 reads TGTGCCAGCACCGGACAGTTGGGGTTCGAGCAGTACTTC. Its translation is CASTGQLGFEQYF.

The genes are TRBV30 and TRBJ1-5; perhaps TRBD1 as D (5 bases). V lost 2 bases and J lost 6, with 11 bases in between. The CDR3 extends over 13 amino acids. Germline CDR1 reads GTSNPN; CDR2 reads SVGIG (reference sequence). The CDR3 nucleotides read TGTGCCTGGAGTCGCCAGGGCGGTCAGCCCCAGCATTTT. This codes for CAWSRQGGQPQHF.

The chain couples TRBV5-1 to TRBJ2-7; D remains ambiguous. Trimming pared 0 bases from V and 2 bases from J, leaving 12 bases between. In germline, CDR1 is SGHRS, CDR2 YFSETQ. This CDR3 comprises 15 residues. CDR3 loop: CASSLASPEAYEQYF. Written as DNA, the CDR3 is TGCGCCAGCAGCTTGGCCTCTCCCGAGGCCTACGAGCAGTACTTC. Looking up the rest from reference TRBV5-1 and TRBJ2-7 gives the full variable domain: KAGVTQTPRYLIKTRGQQVTLSCSPISGHRSVSWYQQTPGQGLQFLFEYFSETQRNKGNFPGRFSGRQFSNSRSEMNVSTLELGDSALYLCASSLASPEAYEQYFGPGTRLTVT.

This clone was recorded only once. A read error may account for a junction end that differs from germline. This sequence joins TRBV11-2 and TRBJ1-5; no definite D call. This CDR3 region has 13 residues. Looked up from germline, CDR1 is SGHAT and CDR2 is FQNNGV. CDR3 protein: CASSVDPTQPQHF. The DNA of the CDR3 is TGTGCCAGCAGCGTAGACCCAACACAGCCCCAGCATTTT.